Shown below are 22 T cell receptor beta chains from a single sample sequenced in a study of a mutant IDH1 vaccine in newly diagnosed glioma. Generated by immunoSEQ multiplex PCR, the TCRdb table keeps only in-frame clones and is missing some. The sample carries 35,000 to 50,000 clones, approximately 84% recorded once. The antigens for these receptors are not known. Time point here: week 23, last vaccination. What each vaccine dose contained was 300 ug of mutant IDH1 20-mer peptide, accompanied by topical imiquimod. The sequences come from PBMCs, collected from a glioma patient whose treatment included an IDH1 peptide vaccine. Receptor source: a woman in her late teens or twenties with glioma. Some clones in this sample may be carry-over from other donors' samples.

V is TRBV6-5 and J is TRBJ1-4, with D possibly being TRBD1 (5 bases). Germline assignment: CDR1 MNHEY and CDR2 SVGAGI. Trimming pared 3 bases from V and 8 bases from J, leaving 16 bases between. This CDR3 spans 15 amino acids. Written as DNA, the CDR3 is TGTGCCAGCAGTTATAGTCGGGGGGTTCGGGAAAAACTGTTTTTT. Residues: CASSYSRGVREKLFF.

This clone occurred once. The chain couples TRBV6-6 to TRBJ1-3; D gene ambiguous. The CDR3 is 16 amino acids. V was clipped by 0 bases and J by 2 bases, with 11 bases between them. Germline V gene sequence: CDR1 MNHNY, CDR2 SVGAGI (reference sequence). In DNA form, the CDR3 reads TGTGCCAGCAGTTACTCGGGCCCCCGGACTGGAAACACCATATATTTT. Its protein is CASSYSGPRTGNTIYF.

The chain recombines TRBV7-7 with TRBJ2-3; 8 bases are shared with TRBD2. Trimming removed 4 bases from V and 3 bases from J; junction bases left unmatched: 6. Germline V gene sequence: CDR1 SSHAT, CDR2 FNYEAQ (reference sequence). This CDR3 is 15 amino acids long. CDR3 in DNA: TGTGCCAGCAGCTCCGGCGGGGGGCAGACAGATACGCAGTATTTT. Protein sequence: CASSSGGGQTDTQYF.

The chain is built from TRBV18 and TRBJ2-7; 9 bases agree with TRBD1. V trimming: 2 bases; J trimming: 1 base; junction bases outside the gene matches: 9. This CDR3 spans 17 amino acids. From germline, CDR1 is KGHSH and CDR2 LQKENI. The CDR3 DNA reads TGTGCCAGCTCACCATTGGGACAGGGAGTTGGATCCTACGAGCAGTACTTC. This gives the protein CASSPLGQGVGSYEQYF.

The chain recombines TRBV18 with TRBJ2-5; 9 bases agree with TRBD2. Trimming cost V 3 bases and J 5 bases; bases outside gene matches: 7. Germline V gene lookup returns CDR1 KGHSH and CDR2 LQKENI. The CDR3 has 15 residues. CDR3 coding DNA: TGTGCCAGCTCACCCTTCCGGACTAGCGTGGAGACCCAGTACTTC. Translated: CASSPFRTSVETQYF.

The rearrangement uses TRBV27 and TRBJ2-1; 11 nucleotides match TRBD1. This CDR3 region has 16 residues. The V segment lost 5 bases and the J segment 4 bases; nucleotides outside the gene matches: 7. Germline lookup yields CDR1 MNHEY and CDR2 SMNVEV (reference sequence). The CDR3 is CASSPRTGGPYNEQFF. The CDR3, as DNA: TGTGCCAGCAGTCCACGGACAGGGGGCCCATACAATGAGCAGTTCTTC.

The chain uses TRBV5-5 and TRBJ1-1; D call uncertain. Germline V gives CDR1 SGHKS, CDR2 YYEKEE (reference sequence). Trimming removed 1 base from V and 1 base from J, with 8 bases in between. This CDR3 region has 14 residues. This chain's CDR3 is CASSLSAKNTEAFF. CDR3 DNA: TGTGCCAGCAGCTTGTCAGCCAAGAACACTGAAGCTTTCTTT. Drawing the rest from reference TRBV5-5 and TRBJ1-1, the complete variable domain is DAGVTQSPTHLIKTRGQQVTLRCSPISGHKSVSWYQQVLGQGPQFIFQYYEKEERGRGNFPDRFSARQFPNYSSELNVNALLLGDSALYLCASSLSAKNTEAFFGQGTRLTVV.

The CDR3 coding sequence is TGTGCCAGCAGCTTGCCTCGCAGGGAGTATGAGCAGTTCTTC. It yields the protein CASSLPRREYEQFF. This rearrangement joins TRBV11-3 to TRBJ2-1, with D perhaps matching TRBD1 or TRBD2 (5 bases each). The ends were cut back, 3 bases at V and 8 bases at J, with 14 bases in the middle. Germline V gene data show CDR1 as SGHNT and CDR2 as YENEEA. The CDR3 spans 14 residues.

The gene calls are TRBV4-2 and TRBJ2-4; 12 nucleotides line up with TRBD2. V dropped 4 bases and J dropped 6; count of bases not matched to a gene: 7. CDR1 is LGHNA, CDR2 YNFKEQ, per germline. The CDR3 totals 16 residues. The CDR3 loop reads CASSLTSGGRGNIQYF. The DNA of the CDR3 is TGTGCCAGCAGCCTTACTAGCGGGGGGCGTGGAAACATTCAGTACTTC.

The V and J genes are TRBV4-2 and TRBJ2-1; 7 bases are a match to TRBD2. The germline gives CDR1 LGHNA, CDR2 YNFKEQ. The ends lost 1 base at V and 2 bases at J; junction bases unmatched: 5. The CDR3 is 16 amino acids. CDR3 DNA sequence: TGTGCCAGCAGCCAAGTGGCGGGAGTAACCTACAATGAGCAGTTCTTC. This sequence encodes CASSQVAGVTYNEQFF.

For the CDR3, the DNA is TGTGCCAGCAGCTTTTTAGCGGGGGGGCCCCGCACAGATACGCAGTATTTT. This encodes CASSFLAGGPRTDTQYF. The chain uses TRBV7-2 and TRBJ2-3; 11 bases align to TRBD2. V dropped 3 bases and J dropped 1; count of bases not matched to a gene: 6. CDR3 size: 17 residues. Looked up from germline, CDR1 is SGHTA and CDR2 is FQGNSA.

The J gene is TRBJ2-1, the V gene TRBV6-1; TRBD2 matches at 7 bases. Germline values: CDR1 MNHNS, CDR2 SASEGT. The ends lost 4 bases at V and 0 bases at J; junction bases unmatched: 6. CDR3 length: 16 amino acids. The CDR3 loop is CASSGFWGGSYNEQFF. The CDR3 DNA follows: TGTGCCAGCAGTGGCTTTTGGGGGGGCTCCTACAATGAGCAGTTCTTC.

The gene calls are TRBV10-1 and TRBJ1-3; no firm D call. V was shortened by 6 bases and J by 4 bases, with 4 bases between the two germline ends. This CDR3 region has 11 residues. Germline CDR1 is WNHNN and CDR2 is SYGVQD (reference sequence). This CDR3 reads CASRGGNTIYF. CDR3 sequence (DNA): TGCGCCAGCAGGGGGGGAAACACCATATATTTT.

The chain uses TRBV5-6 and TRBJ2-2; unclear D gene. In germline, CDR1 is SGHDT, CDR2 YYEEEE. The CDR3 runs 13 residues. V shed 3 bases and J shed 4 bases, with 7 bases lying between them. The CDR3 here is CASSYTSTGELFF. Written as DNA, the CDR3 is TGTGCCAGCAGCTATACAAGCACCGGGGAGCTGTTTTTT.

This clone occurred once. V and J are TRBV11-3 and TRBJ1-3; D gene ambiguous. The germline CDR1 and CDR2 sequences are SGHNT and YENEEA. V gave up 4 bases and J gave up 2 bases, with 6 bases separating them. This CDR3 has 13 amino acids. The CDR3 sequence is CASSSSTGNTIYF. The CDR3 region has the DNA TGTGCCAGCAGCTCATCTACTGGAAACACCATATATTTT.

This chain connects TRBV6-5 to TRBJ1-5, with 10 bases lining up with TRBD1. From germline, CDR1 is MNHEY and CDR2 SVGAGI. The trim removed 6 bases at V and 5 bases at J, leaving 7 bases unmatched. CDR3 length equals 15 residues. This CDR3 reads CASSQDRGRDQPQHF. The CDR3 DNA sequence: TGTGCCAGCAGCCAAGACAGGGGGCGCGATCAGCCCCAGCATTTT.

The J gene is TRBJ1-1, the V gene TRBV14, with D unclear. V lost 3 bases and J 6 bases, leaving 23 bases between the germline ends. This CDR3 region has 17 residues. Germline values: CDR1 SGHDN, CDR2 FVKESK. Here the CDR3 DNA reads TGTGCCAGCAGCCATACATCAACCGGGCCCCTTGGGGCTGAAGCTTTCTTT. It yields the protein CASSHTSTGPLGAEAFF.

V usage is TRBV7-8 and J usage is TRBJ2-1; 8 bases align to TRBD2. The trim removed 0 bases at V and 6 bases at J, leaving 4 bases unmatched. Germline assignment: CDR1 SGHVS and CDR2 FQNEAQ. This CDR3 has 15 residues. CDR3 loop: CASSLAGTSLNEQFF. The CDR3 DNA is TGTGCCAGCAGCTTAGCCGGGACTAGTCTCAATGAGCAGTTCTTC.

This clone was found once. The chain joins TRBV30 to TRBJ2-5; 9 nucleotides match TRBD1. Trimming cost V 5 bases and J 5 bases; bases outside gene matches: 15. The CDR3 totals 16 residues. Germline-derived CDR1 and CDR2 are GTSNPN and SVGIG (reference sequence). This CDR3 reads CAWGTSRTGGWETQYF. DNA for the CDR3: TGTGCCTGGGGGACTTCCCGCACAGGGGGCTGGGAGACCCAGTACTTC.

The chain joins TRBV9 to TRBJ2-7; no clear D gene. The CDR3 is made up of 15 amino acids. Per the germline V gene, CDR1 is SGDLS and CDR2 is YYNGEE. V was shortened by 4 bases and J by 1 base, with 15 bases between the two germline ends. The DNA of the CDR3 is TGTGCCAGCAGCCCCCAGAGTACCGCATCCTACGAGCAGTACTTC. This gives the protein CASSPQSTASYEQYF.

V is TRBV21-1 and J is TRBJ2-7. TRBV21-1 is an annotated pseudogene. The CDR3 contains 17 residues. DNA for the CDR3: TGTGCCAGCAGCCCCGCCGGGCAGATAGCTGAGATGTACGAGCAGTACTTC. It codes for CASSPAGQIAEMYEQYF.

CDR3 sequence reads: CASSLGQGNQETQYF. The CDR3 DNA sequence: TGCGCCAGCAGCTTGGGGCAGGGGAACCAAGAGACCCAGTACTTC. The chain carries TRBV5-1 and TRBJ2-5; D is possibly TRBD1 (6 bases). Germline V gives CDR1 SGHRS, CDR2 YFSETQ. Trimming removed 0 bases at V and 0 bases at J, with 9 bases between. CDR3 length equals 15 residues.